This T cell receptor beta chain was identified in a study of spatial heterogeneity in lung cancer. Whole-study context: Samples were donated by 72 untreated early-stage non-small cell lung cancer patients.

TCRdb ran MiXCR on the 5' RACE reads and lists one entry per CDR3 protein. The profile covers 60,000 to 85,000 distinct CDR3 sequences, with approximately 9% appearing a single time and 1.9% taken by the ten largest. Time point defined: blood at routine non-recurrence follow-up after resection. Sequencing of whole RNA from tumor, nontumor lung or frozen PBMC involved no sorting. This clonotype was picked up many times. From germline, CDR1 is ENHRY and CDR2 SYGVKD. The V gene lost 0 bases and the J gene lost 2 bases, with 5 bases spanning the gap. The CDR3 is 13 amino acids. Sequences were derived from PBMCs, sampled at follow-up. The sequence came from a female donor with early-stage non-small cell lung cancer. The chain carries TRBV10-3 and TRBJ2-7; no definite D call. The CDR3: CAISESGAYEQYF. CDR3 DNA sequence: TGTGCCATCAGTGAGTCTGGAGCCTACGAGCAGTACTTC.